A few counts support the clone carrying this T cell receptor beta chain. Trimming shortened V by 8 bases and J by 4 bases, and 17 bases separated the two germline ends. The CDR3 is 14 residues long. From germline, CDR1 is SEHNR and CDR2 FQNEAQ (reference sequence). The sample is drawn from a study of OX40 agonist ivuxolimab in advanced cancers. Study information: Around 40% of patients had received prior checkpoint inhibitor therapy.

Sequencing was performed with immunoSEQ multiplex PCR; in TCRdb, only in-frame clones are kept and a portion is missing. This sample yields approximately 82,000 clones, of which approximately 95% are seen a single time; approximately 20% belongs to the top ten. The input for sequencing was CD4+ or CD8+ T cells sorted from blood, taken in a trial of the OX40 agonist ivuxolimab. This chain joins TRBV7-9 and TRBJ1-2; D is unclear. This receptor was obtained from an adult with an advanced solid tumor such as melanoma, head and neck, liver or kidney cancer. The CDR3 DNA follows: TGTGCCAGCCCACACCAAGAGATAACCTATGGCTACACCTTC. This codes for CASPHQEITYGYTF.